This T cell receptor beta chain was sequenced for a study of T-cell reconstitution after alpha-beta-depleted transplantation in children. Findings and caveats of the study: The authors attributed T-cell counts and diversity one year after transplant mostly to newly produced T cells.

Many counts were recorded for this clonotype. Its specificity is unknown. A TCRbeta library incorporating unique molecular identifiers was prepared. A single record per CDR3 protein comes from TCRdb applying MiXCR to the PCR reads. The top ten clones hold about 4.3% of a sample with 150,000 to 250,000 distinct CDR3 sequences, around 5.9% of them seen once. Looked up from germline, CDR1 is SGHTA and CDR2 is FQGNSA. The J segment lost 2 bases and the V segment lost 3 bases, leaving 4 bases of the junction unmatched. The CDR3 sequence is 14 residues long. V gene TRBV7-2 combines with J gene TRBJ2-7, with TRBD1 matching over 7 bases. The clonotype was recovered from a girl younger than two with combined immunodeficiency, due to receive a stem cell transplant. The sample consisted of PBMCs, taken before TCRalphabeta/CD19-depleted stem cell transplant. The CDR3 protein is CASSFGDRTYEQYF. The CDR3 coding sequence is TGTGCCAGCAGCTTTGGGGACAGAACCTACGAGCAGTACTTC.